The T cell receptor beta chain described here comes from a study of blood T cell repertoires in COVID-19. The repertoire was sequenced with immunoSEQ multiplex PCR; TCRdb's copy has only in-frame clones and lacks some. The sample consists of about 280,000 clones, 70% to 90% of them appearing once. The trim removed 2 bases at V and 7 bases at J, leaving 8 bases unmatched. Germline CDR1 is SGHNT and CDR2 is YYREEE (reference sequence). This CDR3 has 16 residues. The sample taken for sequencing was peripheral blood. The TCR sequence derives from a man in his forties or fifties with active or convalescent COVID-19. The chain couples TRBV5-4 to TRBJ2-1, with 11 bases aligning to TRBD2. CDR3 nucleotides: TGTGCCAGCAGCTTACCGGGACTAGCGGACATAAATGAGCAGTTCTTC. It codes for CASSLPGLADINEQFF.